Below are 26 T cell receptor beta chains sequenced from a single sample in a study of vaccination effects on CD4 cells after COVID-19. Under the ViraFEST assay, PBMC were stimulated with viral peptide pools so that antigen-specific CD4+ T cells expanded. Sequencing was performed afterwards. Culture lasted about nine days before CD4+ T cell isolation. Vaccinees lacked prior SARS-CoV-2 infection and tested negative for nucleocapsid antibodies. Data came from immunoSEQ multiplex PCR; TCRdb stores just in-frame clones and leaves some out. This table has around 66,000 clones, approximately 75% appearing once. These receptors have no identified antigens. The source was CD4+ T cells from PBMCs cultured with HCoV-OC43 spike peptides, collected before COVID-19 vaccination. As for subset: HCoV-OC43 spike overlapping peptide pool stimulation. The receptors were sampled from a human donor who received a COVID-19 vaccine.

This clone occurred a few times. The chain couples TRBV5-1 to TRBJ1-4; no clear D gene. The ends were cut back, 7 bases at V and 8 bases at J, with 15 bases in the middle. The CDR3 extends over 13 amino acids. CDR1 is SGHRS and CDR2 is YFSETQ in the germline V gene. DNA for the CDR3: TGCGCCAGCTCTGCAGAGATTCTCGAAAAACTGTTTTTT. It encodes CASSAEILEKLFF.

The chain uses TRBV11-1 and TRBJ1-2; TRBD1 agrees at 12 bases. The CDR3 is made up of 16 amino acids. The V and J ends lost 3 bases and 4 bases, in that order; junction bases with no gene match: 6. Per the germline V gene, CDR1 is SGHAT and CDR2 is FQDESV (reference sequence). Here the CDR3 DNA reads TGTGCCAGCAGCTTGGGACAGGGGGCGCCGAGCTATGGCTACACCTTC. Translation gives CASSLGQGAPSYGYTF.

CDR3 sequence (DNA): TGTGCCAGCAGCAAGGAATTCTCCTACAATGAGCAGTTCTTC. It translates to CASSKEFSYNEQFF. V usage is TRBV14 and J usage is TRBJ2-1; D is unresolved. Germline V gives CDR1 SGHDN, CDR2 FVKESK. V gave up 5 bases and J gave up 0 bases, with 8 bases separating them. The CDR3 is made up of 14 amino acids.

V usage is TRBV11-2 and J usage is TRBJ2-2; D is possibly TRBD1 (5 bases). Germline CDR1 reads SGHAT; CDR2 reads FQNNGV. V was cut by 5 bases and J by 4 bases, with 14 bases left in between. The CDR3 is 15 amino acids. CDR3 sequence (DNA): TGTGCCAGCAGCCCATCAGTGACAGTCACCGGGGAGCTGTTTTTT. Protein sequence: CASSPSVTVTGELFF.

In DNA, the CDR3 is TGTGCCAGCAGTGAAGTCGGGGTGCGGGATAATTCACCCCTCCACTTT. This sequence encodes CASSEVGVRDNSPLHF. The chain carries TRBV2 and TRBJ1-6; no clear D. The CDR3 consists of 16 residues. In germline, CDR1 is SNHLY, CDR2 FYNNEI. The ends were cut back, 1 base at V and 5 bases at J, with 12 bases in the middle.

This clone has only a few counts. The chain is built from TRBV5-1 and TRBJ2-3; D ambiguous. V lost 1 base to trimming and J lost 0 bases, with 6 bases between them. This CDR3 comprises 14 residues. Germline CDR1 and CDR2: SGHRS and YFSETQ. CDR3 protein: CASSLRASTDTQYF. CDR3 nucleotide sequence: TGCGCCAGCAGCTTGAGGGCCAGCACAGATACGCAGTATTTT.

The chain links TRBV18 to TRBJ1-5, with 11 bases aligning to TRBD1. Germline loops: CDR1 KGHSH, CDR2 LQKENI. The CDR3 runs 18 residues. Losses at the gene ends were 2 bases for V and 6 bases for J; bases not matched to a gene: 12. In DNA form, the CDR3 reads TGTGCCAGCTCACCAGACACCGGGACAGGGGGACGCGGTCAGCCCCAGCATTTT. This encodes CASSPDTGTGGRGQPQHF.

This clone came up a few times. The junction departs from germline at one end; a sequencing error may be responsible. The chain couples TRBV6-1 to TRBJ2-2, with D hard to call. The germline V gene has CDR1 MNHNS and CDR2 SASEGT. The CDR3 loop spans 16 amino acids. CDR3 region: CASREAKSANTGELFF. DNA of the CDR3: TGTGCCAGCAGGGAAGCAAAAAGCGCGAACACCGGGGAGCTGTTTTTT.

The rearrangement uses TRBV5-4 and TRBJ1-4; 8 bases map to TRBD1. This CDR3 has 14 amino acids. V shed 4 bases and J 6 bases; nucleotides not matched to a gene: 5. Per the germline V gene, CDR1 is SGHNT and CDR2 is YYREEE (reference sequence). The DNA of the CDR3 is TGTGCCAGCAGCGTTACAGGGGGTGATGAAAAACTGTTTTTT. Residues: CASSVTGGDEKLFF.

The chain combines TRBV7-2 with TRBJ2-2, with 10 bases lining up with TRBD1. The germline V gene has CDR1 SGHTA and CDR2 FQGNSA. The CDR3 consists of 16 residues. V lost 1 base and J lost 4; bases outside the gene matches: 3. CDR3 residues: CASSLGGQGTTGELFF. The CDR3 DNA sequence: TGTGCCAGCAGCTTAGGGGGACAGGGGACCACCGGGGAGCTGTTTTTT.

V usage is TRBV2 and J usage is TRBJ2-2, with D maybe TRBD1 (5 bases). The germline V gene has CDR1 SNHLY and CDR2 FYNNEI. The CDR3 sequence is 14 residues long. The V end lost 8 bases, the J end lost 2 bases, and 12 bases lay between the germline ends. CDR3 in DNA: TGTGCCAGCGGGGCTGACTTTAACACCGGGGAGCTGTTTTTT. Translation gives CASGADFNTGELFF.

This sequence joins TRBV9 and TRBJ2-1; D perhaps matches TRBD2 (6 bases). Per the germline V gene, CDR1 is SGDLS and CDR2 is YYNGEE. V was shortened by 3 bases and J by 2 bases, with 12 bases between the two germline ends. The CDR3 covers 15 residues. CDR3 coding DNA: TGTGCCAGCAGCGCCGGGACTCAGCCCTACAATGAGCAGTTCTTC. It is translated as CASSAGTQPYNEQFF.

CDR3 sequence: CASNSGRGRYLLNTEAFF. Here the CDR3 DNA reads TGTGCCAGTAATTCCGGCAGGGGGCGGTACCTACTGAACACTGAAGCTTTCTTT. The J gene is TRBJ1-1, the V gene TRBV19, with TRBD1 matching over 8 bases. CDR1 and CDR2 (germline): LNHDA, SQIVND (reference sequence). The CDR3 has 18 residues. V gave up 7 bases and J gave up 0 bases; unmatched junction bases: 16.

DNA of the CDR3: TGTGCCAGCAGCTTATTAAGTAGAGCCGACAAATCGCCCCAGCATTTT. Its translation: CASSLLSRADKSPQHF. The V gene is TRBV7-2, the J gene TRBJ1-5; D gene ambiguous. The CDR3 extends over 16 amino acids. Germline CDR1 and CDR2: SGHTA and FQGNSA. The germline V and J ends were trimmed by 2 bases and 9 bases, with 20 bases remaining between them.

The chain employs TRBV7-6 and TRBJ2-6; D is perhaps TRBD2 (6 bases). V lost 2 bases and J 0 bases, leaving 14 bases between the germline ends. The germline V gene encodes CDR1 SGHVS and CDR2 FNYEAQ. CDR3 length: 18 residues. In DNA form, the CDR3 reads TGTGCCAGCAGCTTATCGCCGGGGGAAAGCTCTGGGGCCAACGTCCTGACTTTC. This gives the protein CASSLSPGESSGANVLTF.

The CDR3 here is CASSRGQSNYGYTF. Here the CDR3 DNA reads TGTGCCAGCAGCCGGGGACAGAGTAACTATGGCTACACCTTC. The chain links TRBV3-1 (or the pseudogene TRBV3-2) to TRBJ1-2; 7 nucleotides align to TRBD1. Germline CDR1 and CDR2: LGHDT and YNNKEL (reference sequence). The CDR3 is 14 residues long. The V segment lost 4 bases and the J segment 1 base; nucleotides outside the gene matches: 3.

This clone turned up a few times. V and J are TRBV3-1 (or the pseudogene TRBV3-2) and TRBJ2-5; TRBD2 matches 7 bases. The J segment lost 5 bases and the V segment lost 6 bases, leaving 3 bases of the junction unmatched. CDR3 length: 12 amino acids. Germline V gene data show CDR1 as LGHDT and CDR2 as YNNKEL (reference sequence). CDR3 sequence (DNA): TGTGCCAGCAGTTGGGGAGGGGAGACCCAGTACTTC. Its translation is CASSWGGETQYF.

The chain employs TRBV29-1 and TRBJ2-4; D possibly corresponds to TRBD1 (6 bases). Trimming left V 5 bases short and J 3 bases short, with 11 bases between. This CDR3 has 13 residues. The germline gives CDR1 SQVTM, CDR2 ANQGSEA. CDR3 bases: TGCAGCGTTACAGGGATGGGCAAAAACATTCAGTACTTC. This translates into CSVTGMGKNIQYF.

CDR3 DNA: TGTGCCAGCAGCGTAGGGGTTGGGGGGACGGACCTTTACAATGAGCAGTTCTTC. This translates into CASSVGVGGTDLYNEQFF. V gene TRBV9 combines with J gene TRBJ2-1, with D tentatively TRBD2 (6 bases). This CDR3 spans 18 amino acids. V shed 0 bases and J shed 4 bases, with 20 bases lying between them. The germline gives CDR1 SGDLS, CDR2 YYNGEE.

The CDR3 spells CASSLRPTDSPHGYTF. CDR3 coding DNA: TGCGCCAGCAGCTTACGACCGACAGACTCCCCTCATGGCTACACCTTC. The chain employs TRBV5-1 and TRBJ1-2; D possibly corresponds to TRBD1 (5 bases). Trimming removed 2 bases at V and 6 bases at J, with 20 bases between. This CDR3 comprises 16 residues. Germline assignment: CDR1 SGHRS and CDR2 YFSETQ.

This chain uses TRBV30 with TRBJ1-1, with D tentatively TRBD1 (5 bases). The V gene lost 2 bases and the J gene lost 2 bases, with 24 bases spanning the gap. This CDR3 contains 18 residues. The germline V gene has CDR1 GTSNPN and CDR2 SVGIG (reference sequence). The CDR3 sequence: CAWSSLKGWPFRNTEAFF. The CDR3 DNA follows: TGTGCCTGGAGTTCCCTGAAGGGGTGGCCTTTTAGAAACACTGAAGCTTTCTTT.

The rearrangement uses TRBV6-5 and TRBJ1-4; TRBD1 might be the D (5 bases). The CDR3 length is 15 residues. Germline CDR1 MNHEY, CDR2 SVGAGI. Trimming left V 7 bases short and J 2 bases short, with 14 bases between. Written as DNA, the CDR3 is TGTGCCAGCAACACTGAGGGGATCACTAATGAAAAACTGTTTTTT. It specifies CASNTEGITNEKLFF.

The V and J genes are TRBV19 and TRBJ1-1; D gene ambiguous. The CDR3 runs to 12 residues. The V and J ends lost 5 bases and 8 bases respectively, with 12 bases between them. Germline CDR1 LNHDA, CDR2 SQIVND (reference sequence). The CDR3 sequence: CASSSLWEEAFF. For the CDR3, the DNA is TGTGCCAGTAGTTCACTATGGGAGGAAGCTTTCTTT.

The chain is built from TRBV5-1 and TRBJ2-5, with D perhaps TRBD2 (6 bases). Trimming took off 6 bases at V and 4 bases at J, with 13 bases between the two ends. CDR3 size: 13 residues. Germline values: CDR1 SGHRS, CDR2 YFSETQ. CDR3 residues: CASTWRGAETQYF. CDR3 DNA: TGCGCCAGCACCTGGAGGGGCGCAGAGACCCAGTACTTC.

This clone was observed a handful of times. V and J are TRBV6-5 and TRBJ1-3; D gene ambiguous. This CDR3 spans 13 amino acids. V was clipped by 7 bases and J by 0 bases, with 7 bases between them. Germline CDR1 MNHEY, CDR2 SVGAGI. CDR3 nucleotides: TGTGCCAGCATTCACCCCTCTGGAAACACCATATATTTT. Encoded protein: CASIHPSGNTIYF.

The chain joins TRBV30 to TRBJ1-5; 8 nucleotides agree with TRBD1. The CDR3 has 14 residues. CDR1 GTSNPN and CDR2 SVGIG come from the germline V gene (reference sequence). Germline trimming cut 5 bases from V and 0 bases from J; bases unmatched to any gene: 3. The CDR3: CAWGTGNSNQPQHF. In nucleotides, the CDR3 is TGTGCCTGGGGGACAGGTAATAGCAATCAGCCCCAGCATTTT.